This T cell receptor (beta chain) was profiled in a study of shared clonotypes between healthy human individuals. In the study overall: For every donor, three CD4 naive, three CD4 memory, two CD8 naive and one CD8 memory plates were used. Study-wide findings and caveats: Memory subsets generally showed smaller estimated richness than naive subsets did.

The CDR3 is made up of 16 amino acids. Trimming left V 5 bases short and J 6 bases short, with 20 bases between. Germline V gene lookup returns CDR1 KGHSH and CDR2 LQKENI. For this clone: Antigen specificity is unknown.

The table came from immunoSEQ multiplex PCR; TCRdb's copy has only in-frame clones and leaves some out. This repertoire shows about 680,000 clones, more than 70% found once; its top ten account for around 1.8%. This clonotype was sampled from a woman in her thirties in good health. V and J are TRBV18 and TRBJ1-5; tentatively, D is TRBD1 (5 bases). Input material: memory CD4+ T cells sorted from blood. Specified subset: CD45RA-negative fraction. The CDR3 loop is CASSATGDSSSQPQHF. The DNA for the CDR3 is TGTGCCAGCTCAGCCACAGGAGACAGTTCAAGTCAGCCCCAGCATTTT.